A selection of T cell receptor beta chains follows, all from one sample in a study of blood T cell repertoires in COVID-19. The method was immunoSEQ multiplex PCR; TCRdb's version includes in-frame clones alone and lacks a portion of them. The sample holds roughly 380,000 clones, 85% seen once. The sequencing input was peripheral blood. These receptors came from a woman aged 18-29 years with acute or convalescent COVID-19. The CDR3 runs from the conserved cysteine through the conserved F or W. A D gene is named only where the DNA matches it firmly. The size entry is marked missing in some rows and otherwise reads once, few, many or a size class.

V gene	clone size	CDR3 length	D gene	J gene	CDR3 DNA	CDR3 protein
TRBV6-5	-	15	-	TRBJ2-1	TGTGCCAGCAGTCTTGACGGAGTATCCTACAATGAGCAGTTCTTC	CASSLDGVSYNEQFF
TRBV19	-	15	TRBD2	TRBJ2-1	TGTGCCAGTAGTGCCCGGGGGACTAGCAACAATGAGCAGTTCTTC	CASSARGTSNNEQFF
TRBV5-1	-	16	TRBD1	TRBJ2-2	TGCGCCAGCAGCTTCCCACGAGACAGGGAGCCCGGGGAGCTGTTTTTT	CASSFPRDREPGELFF
TRBV5-1	-	14	-	TRBJ1-2	TGCGCCAGCAGCGTAGTGGACAAAAACTATGGCTACACCTTC	CASSVVDKNYGYTF
TRBV11-2	-	14	TRBD1	TRBJ1-5	TGTGCCAGCAGCAACAGGGGCCCCAATCAGCCCCAGCATTTT	CASSNRGPNQPQHF
TRBV11-3	-	14	TRBD1	TRBJ2-5	TGTGCCAGCAAAACCGGACAGGGTCAAGAGACCCAGTACTTC	CASKTGQGQETQYF
TRBV6-4	-	13	-	TRBJ2-1	TGTGCCAGCAGTGGGGGGGACTACAATGAGCAGTTCTTC	CASSGGDYNEQFF
TRBV15	-	11	-	TRBJ2-1	TGTGCCACCAGCAGCTACCATGAGCAGTTCTTC	CATSSYHEQFF
TRBV2	-	15	-	TRBJ1-4	TGTGCCAGCAGTGAATCACGGGTTTCTAATGAAAAACTGTTTTTT	CASSESRVSNEKLFF
TRBV24-1	-	15	-	TRBJ2-1	TGTGCCACCAGTGACCCAGTTGCGATGCGGAATGAGCAGTTCTTC	CATSDPVAMRNEQFF
TRBV28	once	14	-	TRBJ2-7	TGTGCCAGCCAGGGGACGCGCAAGACCTACGAGCAGTACTTC	CASQGTRKTYEQYF
TRBV27	-	13	-	TRBJ1-5	TGTGCCAGCAGTTTGCAGGGAGGTCAGCCCCAGCATTTT	CASSLQGGQPQHF
TRBV19	-	11	-	TRBJ1-5	TGTCGCAACTCCGGCAATCAGCCCCAGCATTTT	CRNSGNQPQHF
TRBV5-6	-	14	-	TRBJ1-6	TGTGCCAGCAGCTTTAAGGGAGAGGGTTCACCCCTCCACTTT	CASSFKGEGSPLHF
TRBV6-5	few	13	TRBD1	TRBJ1-6	TGTGCCAGCAGGACCGGGACAGAGATACCCCTCCACTTT	CASRTGTEIPLHF